Each of the 15 T cell receptor beta chains below was sequenced from the same sample in a study of CD8 T cells in Susac syndrome. A quantity of about 0.5 to 1 ug RNA underwent reverse transcription using random hexamers. TCRdb reprocessed the immunoSEQ multiplex PCR reads with MiXCR, giving one entry per CDR3 protein. The data show roughly 190,000 distinct CDR3 sequences, roughly 94% seen once. The sample comprised CD8+ T cells from PBMCs. Receptors were obtained from a human donor with Susac syndrome.

The chain employs TRBV4-2 and TRBJ1-2, with a weak D call TRBD1 (5 bases). There are 12 residues in the CDR3. Trimming removed 10 bases at V and 5 bases at J, with 14 bases between. Germline CDR1 is LGHNA and CDR2 is YNFKEQ. CDR3 sequence reads: CANGAAPYGYTF. CDR3 nucleotides: TGTGCCAACGGGGCTGCCCCGTATGGCTACACCTTC.

This clonotype was counted a single time. The chain combines TRBV11-2 with TRBJ1-2; 11 bases map to TRBD1. From germline, CDR1 is SGHAT and CDR2 FQNNGV. V was clipped by 1 base and J by 8 bases; unmatched bases: 6. This CDR3 spans 15 amino acids. The CDR3 loop is CASSLVPDRGLGYTF. In DNA form, the CDR3 reads TGTGCCAGCAGCTTAGTGCCGGACAGGGGGCTGGGCTACACCTTC.

V and J are TRBV7-2 and TRBJ2-1; 10 nucleotides line up with TRBD2. The CDR3 is 12 residues long. Trimming took 5 bases from V and 10 from J; bases not matched to a gene: 2. CDR1 is SGHTA and CDR2 is FQGNSA in the germline V gene. CDR3 loop: CASSPGLAEQFF. In nucleotides, the CDR3 is TGTGCCAGCAGCCCGGGACTAGCGGAGCAGTTCTTC.

The DNA of the CDR3 is TGTGCCAGCAGTTACCTCCGGCTAGCGGGTCCCTACGAGCAGTACTTC. Translation gives CASSYLRLAGPYEQYF. The rearrangement joins TRBV6-6 to TRBJ2-7; 8 bases map to TRBD2. V lost 2 bases and J lost 2; bases outside the gene matches: 8. CDR3 length: 16 residues. Germline values: CDR1 MNHNY, CDR2 SVGAGI (reference sequence).

The chain combines TRBV9 with TRBJ2-7; D tentatively reads TRBD1 or TRBD2 (5 bases each). CDR1 SGDLS and CDR2 YYNGEE come from the germline V gene. This CDR3 contains 14 residues. V gave up 0 bases and J gave up 6 bases, with 13 bases separating them. The CDR3 nucleotides read TGTGCCAGCAGCGTAGGGTGGATGGGGACCGAGCAGTACTTC. It codes for CASSVGWMGTEQYF.

J is TRBJ2-7 and V is TRBV18; TRBD2 matches 11 bases. Germline values: CDR1 KGHSH, CDR2 LQKENI. The V and J ends lost 0 bases and 4 bases, in that order; junction bases with no gene match: 5. The CDR3 has 16 amino acids. For the CDR3, the DNA is TGTGCCAGCTCACCACCGTCTAGCGGGGGGCTTTACGAGCAGTACTTC. As protein: CASSPPSSGGLYEQYF.

The chain employs TRBV29-1 and TRBJ2-1; 11 nucleotides match TRBD2. V trimming: 1 base; J trimming: 8 bases; junction bases outside the gene matches: 4. Looked up from germline, CDR1 is SQVTM and CDR2 is ANQGSEA. The CDR3 sequence is 14 residues long. This CDR3 reads CSVEGLAGSYEQFF. The CDR3 nucleotides read TGCAGCGTTGAAGGACTAGCGGGGTCCTATGAGCAGTTCTTC.

The chain uses TRBV4-1 and TRBJ2-1, with 8 positions matching TRBD2. The germline gives CDR1 MGHRA, CDR2 YSYEKL. V trimming: 3 bases; J trimming: 2 bases; junction bases outside the gene matches: 3. CDR3 size: 15 residues. The CDR3 sequence is CASSQTGGPYNEQFF. As DNA, the CDR3 is TGCGCCAGCAGCCAGACGGGGGGGCCCTACAATGAGCAGTTCTTC.

The chain employs TRBV19 and TRBJ2-7; D not certain. CDR1 LNHDA and CDR2 SQIVND come from the germline V gene (reference sequence). This CDR3 is built from 12 residues. V was shortened by 1 base and J by 6 bases, with 7 bases between the two germline ends. CDR3 sequence reads: CASSIGLSEQYF. The CDR3 DNA reads as TGTGCCAGTAGTATAGGGCTCTCCGAGCAGTACTTC. Using reference TRBV19 and TRBJ2-7 for the parts outside the CDR3, the full variable domain is DGGITQSPKYLFRKEGQNVTLSCEQNLNHDAMYWYRQDPGQGLRLIYYSQIVNDFQKGDIAEGYSVSREKKESFPLTVTSAQKNPTAFYLCASSIGLSEQYFGPGTRLTVT.

The chain uses TRBV29-1 and TRBJ2-3; possible D gene TRBD2, 7 bases. Looked up from germline, CDR1 is SQVTM and CDR2 is ANQGSEA. V lost 6 bases, J lost 6 bases, and 13 bases lay in between. This CDR3 has 12 residues. DNA for the CDR3: TGCAGCGTGCGAGGGGGGGCGGATACGCAGTATTTT. Translated: CSVRGGADTQYF.

The V and J genes are TRBV5-1 and TRBJ2-1; TRBD1 matches 11 bases. Germline assignment: CDR1 SGHRS and CDR2 YFSETQ. The ends lost 4 bases at V and 8 bases at J; junction bases unmatched: 11. The CDR3 is 16 amino acids. In DNA, the CDR3 is TGCGCCAGCAGCCGGGACAGGGGGGCCCCGGGCGATGAGCAGTTCTTC. It translates to CASSRDRGAPGDEQFF.

The chain carries TRBV20-1 and TRBJ2-5; TRBD1 might be the D (5 bases). This CDR3 is built from 15 residues. V was shortened by 5 bases and J by 0 bases, with 16 bases between the two germline ends. Germline lookup yields CDR1 DFQATT and CDR2 SNEGSKA (reference sequence). The CDR3 loop reads CSAPPIGDYQETQYF. The CDR3 nucleotides read TGCAGTGCTCCCCCAATAGGGGATTACCAAGAGACCCAGTACTTC.

The chain carries TRBV10-3 and TRBJ1-2; D gene ambiguous. The length of the CDR3 is 13 residues. The germline CDR1 and CDR2 sequences are ENHRY and SYGVKD. The ends were cut back, 3 bases at V and 4 bases at J, with 9 bases in the middle. The chain's CDR3 is CAISDRGVYGYTF. The CDR3 DNA is TGTGCCATCAGTGATCGGGGAGTCTATGGCTACACCTTC.

The chain employs TRBV3-1 and TRBJ2-5, with TRBD2 identical over 13 bases. The CDR3 loop spans 17 amino acids. V trimming: 2 bases; J trimming: 2 bases; junction bases outside the gene matches: 5. Germline V gene lookup returns CDR1 LGHDT and CDR2 YNNKEL (reference sequence). The chain's CDR3 is CASSQLTSGGTQETQYF. CDR3 DNA sequence: TGTGCCAGCAGCCAACTGACTAGCGGGGGGACTCAAGAGACCCAGTACTTC.

This rearrangement joins TRBV5-6 to TRBJ2-3, with TRBD2 matching 7 bases. Germline V CDR1 and CDR2: SGHDT, YYEEEE. The junction had 5 bases not matched to a gene; V was cut back by 0 bases and J by 1 base. The CDR3 totals 16 residues. The CDR3 DNA reads as TGTGCCAGCAGCTTGGCTCTAGCGGCGGGCACAGATACGCAGTATTTT. Protein: CASSLALAAGTDTQYF. Full variable domain (remainder filled in from reference TRBV5-6 and TRBJ2-3): DAGVTQSPTHLIKTRGQQVTLRCSPKSGHDTVSWYQQALGQGPQFIFQYYEEEERQRGNFPDRFSGHQFPNYSSELNVNALLLGDSALYLCASSLALAAGTDTQYFGPGTRLTVL.